Detailed here is one TCR beta chain. Antigen: not known. A much larger clonotype is one base distant, so this may be a read error. The library came from three nested PCR rounds adapted from ARM-PCR protocols. TCRdb redid the calling of the multiplex PCR reads with MiXCR, one entry per CDR3 protein. Among approximately 110,000 distinct CDR3 sequences, 62% were seen once, and the ten largest hold 19%. The source of the sample is a study of tumor and adjacent non-tumor tissue in lung cancer. Study overall: Patients comprised about a dozen adenocarcinoma, a couple of squamous cell carcinoma and 1 small cell lung cancer. Samples averaged roughly 4.2 million productive TCRbeta reads each.

Study observations and caveats: Tumor repertoires had a smaller top 100 clone share than normal lung.

RNA was extracted from bulk tissue without any cell sorting. The normal lung tissue was taken more than 3 cm from the tumor edge. The CDR3 totals 12 residues. The germline V gene has CDR1 DFQATT and CDR2 SNEGSKA (reference sequence). With 4 bases removed from V and 2 bases from J, the gap between germline ends came to 8 bases. This chain joins TRBV20-1 and TRBJ2-5, with D hard to call. The sample comprised distant non-tumor lung tissue. The clonotype originates from a man aged 55 to 69 with non-small cell lung cancer. This CDR3 reads CSATILQETQYF. CDR3 in DNA: TGCAGTGCTACAATACTGCAAGAGACCCAGTACTTC.